The sequence of this TCR beta chain was determined in a study of tumor and adjacent non-tumor tissue in lung cancer (dated by TCRdb to between 2017 and 2018). Study-wide context: By cancer type, the cohort comprised eleven to twelve adenocarcinoma patients, a couple of squamous cell carcinoma patients and 1 small cell lung cancer patient. Among the roughly 15 patients, ages ranged from roughly 30 to 85 years, approximately 10 were men and 5 were women, and disease was TNM stage I to III. A total of some 130,000,000 productive TCRbeta reads were generated by sequencing, corresponding to an average of about 4.17 million reads per sample. Bulk TCRbeta repertoires were compared between lung tumor tissue and matched distant non-tumor lung tissue obtained from approximately 15 lung cancer patients. Approximately 31 paired specimens, one tumor and one normal lung sample per patient, were profiled by TCRbeta CDR3 sequencing.

CDR1 MNHEY and CDR2 SVGEGT were looked up in the germline V gene. From the cysteine up to the phenylalanine, the CDR3 has a length of 14 residues. The only DNA kept is the CDR3, 42 bases in frame from the first base. RNA was isolated from bulk unsorted tissue, and RNA quality was assessed with a NanoDrop ND-1000 and an Agilent 2100. For the normal lung samples, distant non-tumor tissue was collected more than 3 cm away from the tumor edge. The donors were newly diagnosed lung cancer patients admitted for thoracic surgery in China from August to November 2014 who had not received prior chemotherapy. Anyone who had undergone radiotherapy or chemotherapy before, or who had another cancer at the same time, was left out of the study. Pieces of surgical tissue measuring about 1-2.2 cm3 were kept in RNAlater solution and stored at -80 degrees C until use. Preparation of the library involved multiplex PCR. Data came from an Illumina HiSeq 2500. TCRbeta libraries were built by three rounds of nested PCR using primers (Table S4), following protocols modified from ARM-PCR. Before sequencing, PCR products of 200-500 bp were cut from the gel and purified using the QIAquick gel extraction kit. On the study's bioinformatics: Trimmomatic was used to clean the reads, FLASH was used to merge the reads into complete CDR3 sequences, and MiTCR was used to assign the reads to V(D)J germline segments. Clonal diversity was calculated as the inverse Simpson's index using VDJtools. In-frame sequences without a premature stop codon were defined as productive reads. TCRdb applied fastp at Q25 and MiXCR to the public reads, then kept only in-frame beta chains. Rows merge per CDR3 protein into single entries with the most common DNA and genes. TCRdb, rather than the study authors, made the V and J calls. This sample gives some 80,000 distinct CDR3 sequences in total; 76% of them show up just once. The top ten constitute approximately 40% of the sample.

General study outcomes and caveats: TCR diversity was significantly higher in younger patients, and greater tumor TCR diversity was associated with shorter overall survival and shorter disease-free survival. The top 100 clones made up a significantly larger cumulative share of the repertoire in normal lung than in tumor tissue. Tumor tissue showed significantly higher TCR diversity (inverse Simpson) than normal lung tissue, at around 450 vs 150 (P = 0.0075, Mann-Whitney U test). The cohort had only roughly 14 patients, and the authors noted that larger samples and more detailed clinical data are needed. The methods do not name the sequencing platform or mention unique molecular identifiers. Because peripheral blood was not sequenced, the blood TCRbeta repertoires of the lung cancer patients in the study went unexamined.

In the case of this clonotype: What this receptor recognizes is not known. Base qualities are not provided; no much larger clone lies one nucleotide away.

The TCR sequence derives from a man between 65 and 85 years old with non-small cell lung cancer. Sequencing was performed on distant non-tumor lung tissue. The rearranged segments are TRBV6-2 or TRBV6-3 and TRBJ1-1; the D gene identity is not certain. The bases read TGTGTCCGCTCGGATACGTTGGCTAACACTGAAGCTTTCTTT. Protein translation: CVRSDTLANTEAFF.